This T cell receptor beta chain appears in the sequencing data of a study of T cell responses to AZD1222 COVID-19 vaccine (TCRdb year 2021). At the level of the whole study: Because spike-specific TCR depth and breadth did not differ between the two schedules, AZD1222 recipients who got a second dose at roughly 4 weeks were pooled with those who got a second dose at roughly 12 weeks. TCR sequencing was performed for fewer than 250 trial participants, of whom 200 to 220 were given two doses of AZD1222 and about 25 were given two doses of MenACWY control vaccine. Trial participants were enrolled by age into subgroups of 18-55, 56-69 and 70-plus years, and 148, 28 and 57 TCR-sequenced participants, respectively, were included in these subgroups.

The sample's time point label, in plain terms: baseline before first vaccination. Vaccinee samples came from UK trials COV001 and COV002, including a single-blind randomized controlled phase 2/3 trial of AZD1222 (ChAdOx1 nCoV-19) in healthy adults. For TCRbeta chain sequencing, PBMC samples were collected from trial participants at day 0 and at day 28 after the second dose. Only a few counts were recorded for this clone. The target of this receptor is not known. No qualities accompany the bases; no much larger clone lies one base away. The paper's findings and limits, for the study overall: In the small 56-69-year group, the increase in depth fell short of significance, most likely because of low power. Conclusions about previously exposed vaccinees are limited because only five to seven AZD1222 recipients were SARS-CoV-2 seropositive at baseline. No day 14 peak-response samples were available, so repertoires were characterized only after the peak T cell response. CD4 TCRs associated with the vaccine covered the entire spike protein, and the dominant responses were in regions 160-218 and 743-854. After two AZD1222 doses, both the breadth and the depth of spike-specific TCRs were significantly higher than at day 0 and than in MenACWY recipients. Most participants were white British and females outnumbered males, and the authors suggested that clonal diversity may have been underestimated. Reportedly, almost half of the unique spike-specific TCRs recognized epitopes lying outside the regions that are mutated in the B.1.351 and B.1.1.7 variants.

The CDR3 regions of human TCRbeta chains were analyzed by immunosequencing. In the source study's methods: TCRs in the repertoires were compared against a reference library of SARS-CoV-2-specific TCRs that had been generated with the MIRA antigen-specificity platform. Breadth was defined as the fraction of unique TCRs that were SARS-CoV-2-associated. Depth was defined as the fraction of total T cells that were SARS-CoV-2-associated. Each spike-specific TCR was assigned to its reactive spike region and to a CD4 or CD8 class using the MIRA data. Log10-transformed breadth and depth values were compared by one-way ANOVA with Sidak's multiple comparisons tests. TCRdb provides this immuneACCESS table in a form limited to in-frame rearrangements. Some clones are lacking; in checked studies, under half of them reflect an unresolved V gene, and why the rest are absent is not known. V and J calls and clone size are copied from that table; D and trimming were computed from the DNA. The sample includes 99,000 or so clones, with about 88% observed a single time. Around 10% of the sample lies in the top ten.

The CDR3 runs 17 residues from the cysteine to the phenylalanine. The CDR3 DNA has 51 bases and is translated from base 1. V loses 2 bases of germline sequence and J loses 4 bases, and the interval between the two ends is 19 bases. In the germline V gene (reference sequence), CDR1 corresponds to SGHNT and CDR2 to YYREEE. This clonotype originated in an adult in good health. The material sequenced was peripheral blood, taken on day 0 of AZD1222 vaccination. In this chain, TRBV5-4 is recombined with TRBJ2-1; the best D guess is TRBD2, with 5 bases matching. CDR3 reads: CASSLKLRTLRYNEQFF. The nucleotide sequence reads TGTGCCAGCAGCTTAAAACTAAGGACTCTCCGGTACAATGAGCAGTTCTTC.